Listed here are 2 T cell receptor beta chains from one sample, sequenced in a study of T cell repertoires in cytomegalovirus infection (dated by TCRdb to between 2018 and 2021). Sequencing instrument: Illumina HiSeq 1500. TCRdb applied fastp at Q25 and MiXCR to the public reads, then kept only in-frame beta chains. Under each unique CDR3 protein, matching rows form one entry showing the most common genes and DNA. Within this sample are about 250,000 distinct CDR3 sequences, with 10% to 15% of them counted one time only. The top ten clonotypes cover roughly 1.7% of the sample. The sample consisted of PBMCs. The receptors originated from a human donor in good health (CMV status not recorded). Some clones in this sample may be carry-over from other donors' samples.

This clonotype was recorded at least ten times. The rearrangement joins TRBV6-6 to TRBJ1-2; a weak D match, TRBD1 (5 bases). V lost 6 bases and J lost 6, with 23 bases in between. The CDR3 is 16 amino acids. Germline CDR1 MNHNY, CDR2 SVGAGI (reference sequence). The CDR3 protein is CASSPRERQGRDGYTF. The CDR3 DNA is TGTGCCAGCAGCCCCCGAGAACGCCAGGGTAGGGATGGCTACACCTTC.

This clonotype was picked up many times. The chain has TRBV7-2 and TRBJ2-7; 10 bases align to TRBD2. The CDR3 extends over 16 amino acids. Germline assignment: CDR1 SGHTA and CDR2 FQGNSA. The J segment lost 2 bases and the V segment lost 3 bases, leaving 7 bases of the junction unmatched. CDR3 coding DNA: TGTGCCAGCAGCTTGCGGGGAGGGACTAGCGCCTACGAGCAGTACTTC. Translated: CASSLRGGTSAYEQYF.